Detailed here is one T cell receptor beta chain. What it binds is unknown. Trimming pared 0 bases from V and 6 bases from J, leaving 16 bases between. From germline, CDR1 is SGDLS and CDR2 YYNGEE. The CDR3 spans 16 residues. Using immunoSEQ multiplex PCR, the repertoire was profiled, and TCRdb retains in-frame clones only, with some absent. The sample lists 85,000 or so clones, around 95% seen once, with under 20% in the top ten. These data are taken from a study of siplizumab effects on memory and regulatory T cells. The study's findings and limits: Treatment with siplizumab left mappable alloreactive CD4+ clones averaging approximately 69% Treg-derived, compared with approximately 25% in controls. There were only a minor fraction of alloreactive clones that mapped to unstimulated subsets. Proliferating Tregs in siplizumab cultures were never verified as suppressive.

The specimen sequenced was CD8+ T cells sorted from blood. The chain is built from TRBV9 and TRBJ2-4; D is possibly TRBD2 (5 bases). This TCR derives from a human donor in good health. In nucleotides, the CDR3 is TGTGCCAGCAGCGTAGGTCCCGGGGAGTCGAGAAACATTCAGTACTTC. Residues: CASSVGPGESRNIQYF.